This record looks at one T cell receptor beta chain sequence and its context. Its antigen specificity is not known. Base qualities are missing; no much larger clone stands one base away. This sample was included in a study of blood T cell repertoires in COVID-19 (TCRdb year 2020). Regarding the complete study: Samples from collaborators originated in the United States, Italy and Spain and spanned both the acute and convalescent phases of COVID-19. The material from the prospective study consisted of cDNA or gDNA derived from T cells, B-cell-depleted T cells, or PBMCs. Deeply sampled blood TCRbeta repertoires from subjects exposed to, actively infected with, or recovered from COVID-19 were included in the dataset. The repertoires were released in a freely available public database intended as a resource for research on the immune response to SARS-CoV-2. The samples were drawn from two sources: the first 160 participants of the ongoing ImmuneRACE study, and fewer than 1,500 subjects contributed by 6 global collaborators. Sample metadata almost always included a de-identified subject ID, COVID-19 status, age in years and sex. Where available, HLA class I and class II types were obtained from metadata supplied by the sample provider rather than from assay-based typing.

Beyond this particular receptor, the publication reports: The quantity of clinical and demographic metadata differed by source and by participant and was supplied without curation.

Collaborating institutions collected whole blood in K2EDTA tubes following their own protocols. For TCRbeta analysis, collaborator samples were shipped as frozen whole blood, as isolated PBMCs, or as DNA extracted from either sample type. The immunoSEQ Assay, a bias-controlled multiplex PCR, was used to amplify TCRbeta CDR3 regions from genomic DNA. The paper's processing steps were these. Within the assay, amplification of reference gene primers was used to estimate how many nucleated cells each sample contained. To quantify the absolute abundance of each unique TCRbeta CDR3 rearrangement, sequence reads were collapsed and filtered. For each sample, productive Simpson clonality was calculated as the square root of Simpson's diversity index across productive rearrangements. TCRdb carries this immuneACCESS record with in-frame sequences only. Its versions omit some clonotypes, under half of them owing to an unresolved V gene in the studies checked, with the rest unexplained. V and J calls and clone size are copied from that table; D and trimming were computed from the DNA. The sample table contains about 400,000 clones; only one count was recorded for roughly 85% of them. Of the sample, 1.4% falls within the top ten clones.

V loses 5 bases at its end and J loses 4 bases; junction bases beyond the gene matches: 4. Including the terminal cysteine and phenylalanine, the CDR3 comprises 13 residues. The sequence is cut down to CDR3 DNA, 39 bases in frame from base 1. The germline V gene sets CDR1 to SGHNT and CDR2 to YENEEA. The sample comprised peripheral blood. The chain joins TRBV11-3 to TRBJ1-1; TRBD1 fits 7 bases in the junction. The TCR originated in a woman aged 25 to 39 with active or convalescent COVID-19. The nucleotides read TGTGCCAGCAGCCCGCGGGACAGCACTGAAGCTTTCTTT. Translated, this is CASSPRDSTEAFF.